These T cell receptor beta chains were read from a single sample in a study of vaccination and CD4 T cells after COVID-19. These receptors are not linked to any known antigen. TCRdb used MiXCR to reprocess the PCR reads, holding one entry per CDR3 protein. The data show about 12,000 distinct CDR3 sequences, 48% seen once. The material sequenced was CD4+ T cells from blood, cultured in vitro. The receptor source for this set is a human donor who had recovered from COVID-19. Both conserved end residues are part of each CDR3. The D gene is left open where the match is weak. A clone size is listed for some rows: how often the clone was seen (once, few, many), or a class if it is expanded.

CDR3nt	CDR3aa	abundance	j_gene	v_gene	d_gene
TGTGCCAGCAGCTCACAGGGACCTGGGGCCAACGTCCTGACTTTC	CASSSQGPGANVLTF	once	TRBJ2-6	TRBV7-2	.
TGTGCCAGCAGCTTCCGGGCCGAGTCCGAGCAGTACTTC	CASSFRAESEQYF	few	TRBJ2-7	TRBV7-3	.
TGTGCCAGCAGTGAAAGGGGGAGGGGCACCGGGGAGCTGTTTTTT	CASSERGRGTGELFF	few	TRBJ2-2	TRBV6-1	.
TGTGCCAGCAGCCAACAGCGTGCTTCCAACTATGGCTACACCTTC	CASSQQRASNYGYTF	few	TRBJ1-2	TRBV7-2	.
TGTGCCAGCAGCCCACGGACGCCGAACACTGAAGCTTTCTTT	CASSPRTPNTEAFF	.	TRBJ1-1	TRBV7-9	.
TGTGCCAGCCGGGGCGGCCACAATCAGCCCCAGCATTTT	CASRGGHNQPQHF	.	TRBJ1-5	TRBV19	.
TGTGCCAGCAGCCCGGGACGGTTCTCTGGAAACACCTTATATTTT	CASSPGRFSGNTLYF	.	TRBJ1-3	TRBV7-9	.
TGTGCCACCAGCAGCGGGACTAGCGGGAGTGACGACATTCAGTACTTC	CATSSGTSGSDDIQYF	once	TRBJ2-4	TRBV15	TRBD2
TGTGCCACCACGAGGGGTAATAGGGAGACCCAGTACTTC	CATTRGNRETQYF	.	TRBJ2-5	TRBV15	.
TGTGCCAGCAGCTCTCTATTTGGACAAGAGACCCAGTACTTC	CASSSLFGQETQYF	few	TRBJ2-5	TRBV7-2	.
TGTGCCAGCGGGAGGCGGGGCGAGCAGTACTTC	CASGRRGEQYF	few	TRBJ2-7	TRBV6-1	.
TGCGCCAGCAGAACCGGGACAGTGAACACTGAAGCTTTCTTT	CASRTGTVNTEAFF	.	TRBJ1-1	TRBV4-1	TRBD1
TGCAGTGCTAGAGCGGGGGTCCCTTTAAACACGCTAGCCAAAAACATTCAGTACTTC	CSARAGVPLNTLAKNIQYF	few	TRBJ2-4	TRBV20-1	.
TGTGCCAGCAGTTACCAAGTTAGCGGGGGGTACGACGAGCAGTACTTC	CASSYQVSGGYDEQYF	.	TRBJ2-7	TRBV6-5	TRBD2
TGTGCCAGCAGCTTAGTACTCTTAGAGACCCAGTACTTC	CASSLVLLETQYF	.	TRBJ2-5	TRBV11-3	.
TGCAGTGCTAGCGGGAGAACCAAAAACATTCAGTACTTC	CSASGRTKNIQYF	.	TRBJ2-4	TRBV20-1	.
TGTGCCAGTAGTCGCGGGGGCCCACAACAGCCCCAGCATTTT	CASSRGGPQQPQHF	.	TRBJ1-5	TRBV19	.
TGTGCCAGCAGCTTAGCCCCCGGTAGGGAAGCTTTCTTT	CASSLAPGREAFF	.	TRBJ1-1	TRBV11-3	.
TGTGCCAGCATCCCCCGATGGGGGATCTATGGCTACACCTTC	CASIPRWGIYGYTF	few	TRBJ1-2	TRBV6-2/TRBV6-3	.
TGTGCCAGCAGTGCGGGTAGGGAGACCCAGTACTTC	CASSAGRETQYF	.	TRBJ2-5	TRBV2	.
TGCAGTGCACCCCAGGGGGGGGGCCGTCCCCAGTACTTC	CSAPQGGGRPQYF	.	TRBJ2-5	TRBV20-1	.
TGTGCCAGCAGTTACTGGTCGCCGGCAGGGCGAGGCACCGGGGAGCTGTTTTTT	CASSYWSPAGRGTGELFF	.	TRBJ2-2	TRBV6-5	.
TGTGCCGGACGACACAATAGCAATCAGCCCCAGCATTTT	CAGRHNSNQPQHF	.	TRBJ1-5	TRBV6-2/TRBV6-3	.
TGTGCCAGCAGCCCAATCGGGACAGGGACGGGCGACACTGAAGCTTTCTTT	CASSPIGTGTGDTEAFF	.	TRBJ1-1	TRBV11-3	TRBD1
TGTGCCAGCGAAACGGGAGGGTTCGGCTACACCTTC	CASETGGFGYTF	.	TRBJ1-2	TRBV28	.
TGTGCCAGCAGTGAAAGGGGAGCTCGGGCTGGCTACACCTTC	CASSERGARAGYTF	.	TRBJ1-2	TRBV2	.
TGTGCCAGCAGCTTCCAGGGGACGTACCAAGAGACCCAGTACTTC	CASSFQGTYQETQYF	.	TRBJ2-5	TRBV11-1	.
TGCGCCAGCAGTGAGTCCGGGGGCAATCAGCCCCAGCATTTT	CASSESGGNQPQHF	medium-sized	TRBJ1-5	TRBV10-2	.
TGTGCCAGCAGCGCCACAGGGGATCAGCCCCAGCATTTT	CASSATGDQPQHF	few	TRBJ1-5	TRBV7-2	TRBD1
TGTGCCAGCAGCTTTGCAGGGGGCGCTTTTGAGAATACGCAGTATTTT	CASSFAGGAFENTQYF	.	TRBJ2-3	TRBV11-3	TRBD1
TGTGCCAGCAGCCTCCTTGGACCCGGGGAAGCTTTCTTT	CASSLLGPGEAFF	.	TRBJ1-1	TRBV7-9	.
TGTGCCAGCAGTTACGGTGGGACTAGCGGGAAGGAAGATACGCAGTATTTT	CASSYGGTSGKEDTQYF	.	TRBJ2-3	TRBV6-2/TRBV6-3	TRBD2
TGTGCCAGCAGCAAACAGGTTACCAATGAGCAGTTCTTC	CASSKQVTNEQFF	large	TRBJ2-1	TRBV7-8	.
TGTGCCAGCAGTTTGGGCAGTACCGGGGAGCTGTTTTTT	CASSLGSTGELFF	few	TRBJ2-2	TRBV6-2/TRBV6-3	.
TGCAGTGCTAGAGGTAGGACAGACTACGAGCAGTACTTC	CSARGRTDYEQYF	once	TRBJ2-7	TRBV20-1	.